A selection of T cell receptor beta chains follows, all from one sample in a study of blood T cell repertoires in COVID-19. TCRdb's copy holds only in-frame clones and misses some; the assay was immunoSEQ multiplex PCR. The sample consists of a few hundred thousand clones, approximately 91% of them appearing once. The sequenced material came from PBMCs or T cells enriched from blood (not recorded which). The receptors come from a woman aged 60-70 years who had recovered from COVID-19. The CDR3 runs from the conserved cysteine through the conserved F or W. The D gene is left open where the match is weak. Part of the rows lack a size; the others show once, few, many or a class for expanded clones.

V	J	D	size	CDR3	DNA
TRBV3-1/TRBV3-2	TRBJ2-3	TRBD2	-	CASSQEGRGSDTQYF	TGTGCCAGCAGCCAAGAGGGGAGGGGCTCCGATACGCAGTATTTT
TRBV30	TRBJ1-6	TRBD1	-	CAWRVGTELYNSPLHF	TGTGCCTGGAGGGTGGGGACAGAGCTGTATAATTCACCCCTCCACTTT
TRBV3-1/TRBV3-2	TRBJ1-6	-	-	CASSLPGSPLHF	TGTGCCAGCAGCCTCCCGGGGTCACCCCTCCACTTT
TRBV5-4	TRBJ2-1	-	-	CASSLGLGVYNEQFF	TGTGCCAGCAGCTTGGGACTAGGGGTCTACAATGAGCAGTTCTTC
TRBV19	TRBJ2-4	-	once	CASTNSGGVHYKNIQYF	TGTGCCAGTACCAATTCAGGCGGGGTACATTACAAAAACATTCAGTACTTC
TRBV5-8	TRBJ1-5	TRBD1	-	CASSLPDRGGNQPQHF	TGTGCCAGCAGCCTACCTGACAGGGGAGGCAATCAGCCCCAGCATTTT
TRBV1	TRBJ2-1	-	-	CTSSQLKGLAANEQFF	TGCACCAGCAGCCAATTGAAGGGACTAGCCGCCAATGAGCAGTTCTTC
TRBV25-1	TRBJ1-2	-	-	CASSEFGRDNGYTF	TGTGCCAGCAGTGAATTTGGCAGGGATAATGGCTACACCTTC
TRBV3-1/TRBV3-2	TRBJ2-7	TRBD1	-	CASSQGQGPLSYEQYF	TGTGCCAGCAGCCAAGGACAGGGCCCCCTCTCCTACGAGCAGTACTTC
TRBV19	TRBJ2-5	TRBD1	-	CASSLDREETQYF	TGTGCCAGTAGTTTGGACAGGGAAGAGACCCAGTACTTC
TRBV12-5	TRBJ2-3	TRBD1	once	CASGLGQGESDTQYF	TGTGCTAGTGGATTGGGACAGGGAGAATCAGATACGCAGTATTTT
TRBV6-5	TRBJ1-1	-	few	CASRPGDMNTEAFF	TGTGCCAGCAGGCCAGGGGATATGAACACTGAAGCTTTCTTT
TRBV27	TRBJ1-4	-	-	CASSSQGAGNEKLFF	TGTGCCAGCAGTTCTCAAGGGGCCGGGAATGAAAAACTGTTTTTT
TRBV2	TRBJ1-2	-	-	CASSLDGANYGYTF	TGTGCCAGCAGTCTCGACGGGGCTAACTATGGCTACACCTTC
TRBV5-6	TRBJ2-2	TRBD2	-	CASSLAGGPGELFF	TGTGCCAGCAGCTTGGCGGGGGGTCCCGGGGAGCTGTTTTTT
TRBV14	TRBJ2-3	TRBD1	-	CASSHGTGSTDTQYF	TGTGCCAGCAGCCATGGGACAGGTAGCACAGATACGCAGTATTTT
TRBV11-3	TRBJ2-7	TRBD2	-	CASSLGRTSGYREQYF	TGTGCCAGCAGCTTAGGTAGGACTAGCGGCTATCGCGAGCAGTACTTC
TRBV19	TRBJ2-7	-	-	CASSMSRGYEQYF	TGTGCCAGTAGTATGTCTCGGGGCTACGAGCAGTACTTC
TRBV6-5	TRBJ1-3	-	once	CASTLRGTSGNTIYF	TGTGCCAGCACCCTGCGGGGGACCTCTGGAAACACCATATATTTT
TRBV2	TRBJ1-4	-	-	CASSEQAGYEKLFF	TGTGCCAGCAGTGAACAGGCGGGGTATGAAAAACTGTTTTTT
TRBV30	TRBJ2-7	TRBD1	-	CAWSPTGAEQYF	TGTGCCTGGAGTCCCACAGGGGCCGAGCAGTACTTC
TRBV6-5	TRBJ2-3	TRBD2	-	CASSSVPGLAWSTQYF	TGTGCCAGCAGTTCGGTACCGGGACTAGCGTGGTCTACGCAGTATTTT
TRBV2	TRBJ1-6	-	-	CASRANREGSPLHF	TGTGCCAGCAGGGCCAACAGGGAGGGTTCACCCCTCCACTTT
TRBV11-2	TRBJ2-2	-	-	CASSLGRRSTHGELFF	TGTGCCAGCAGCTTAGGGAGACGGTCTACCCACGGGGAGCTGTTTTTT
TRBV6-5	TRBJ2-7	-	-	CASSYHRGSRGYEQYF	TGTGCCAGCAGTTACCACCGGGGGTCGAGGGGCTACGAGCAGTACTTC
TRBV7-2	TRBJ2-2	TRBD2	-	CASSIQPGGTGELFF	TGTGCCAGCAGCATACAACCCGGGGGGACCGGGGAGCTGTTTTTT
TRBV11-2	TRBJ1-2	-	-	CASSLSPGGLDGYTF	TGTGCCAGCAGCTTATCTCCCGGGGGGCTGGATGGCTACACCTTC
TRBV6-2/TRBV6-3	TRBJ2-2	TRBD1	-	CASSFPGQGTGELFF	TGTGCCAGCAGTTTCCCGGGACAGGGAACCGGGGAGCTGTTTTTT
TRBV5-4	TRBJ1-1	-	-	CASSLSRGWTEAFF	TGTGCCAGCAGCTTGAGTAGGGGATGGACTGAAGCTTTCTTT
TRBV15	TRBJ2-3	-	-	CATSSRGDTQYF	TGTGCCACCAGCAGTAGGGGGGATACGCAGTATTTT
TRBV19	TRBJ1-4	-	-	CASSTLTEGANEKLFF	TGTGCCAGTAGTACCTTGACCGAGGGGGCTAATGAAAAACTGTTTTTT
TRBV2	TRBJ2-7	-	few	CASSARGEDEQYF	TGTGCCAGCAGTGCCAGAGGGGAGGACGAGCAGTACTTC
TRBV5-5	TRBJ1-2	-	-	CASSLGPGFYGYTF	TGTGCCAGCAGCCTTGGCCCAGGATTCTATGGCTACACCTTC
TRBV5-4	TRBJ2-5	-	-	CASSLVAGEWETQYF	TGTGCCAGCAGCTTGGTGGCAGGGGAATGGGAGACCCAGTACTTC
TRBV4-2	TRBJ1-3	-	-	CASSHLLLTSSGNTIYF	TGTGCCAGCAGCCACCTTCTCCTGACAAGCTCTGGAAACACCATATATTTT
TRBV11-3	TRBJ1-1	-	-	CASSRGAEAFF	TGTGCCAGCAGTCGGGGGGCAGAAGCTTTCTTT
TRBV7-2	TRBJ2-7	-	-	CASSSRGRYEQYF	TGTGCCAGCAGCTCGCGAGGGCGCTACGAGCAGTACTTC
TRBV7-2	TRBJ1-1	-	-	CASSFRAGDSSNTEAFF	TGTGCCAGCAGCTTTAGGGCGGGGGACTCGTCGAACACTGAAGCTTTCTTT